These T cell receptor beta chains were read from a single sample in a study of shared clonotypes between healthy human individuals. Repertoires were generated with immunoSEQ multiplex PCR, while TCRdb's copy carries only in-frame clones and drops some. The sample contains approximately 600,000 clones, roughly 96% of which appear only once. Material for sequencing was naive CD8+ T cells sorted from blood. The source is a woman in her thirties in good health. Each CDR3 is given with its conserved first and last residue. Each record gives: J gene, D gene, clone size, V gene, CDR3 DNA, CDR3 protein. D genes are given only for firm matches. Not every row has a clone size; where given, it reads once, few, many or a size class.

>TRBJ2-7|TRBD1|NA|TRBV27
TGTGCCAGCAGCCTAAGGGGACAGTCCTACGAGCAGTACTTC
CASSLRGQSYEQYF
>TRBJ2-7|TRBD2|NA|TRBV27
TGTGCCAGCAGTTTAGGAGCGGGATATCAGAACGAGCAGTACTTC
CASSLGAGYQNEQYF
>TRBJ2-7|NA|NA|TRBV19
TGTGCCAGTAGTATAGATTCGGGCGAGCAGTACTTC
CASSIDSGEQYF
>TRBJ2-7|NA|NA|TRBV10-3
TGTGCCATCAGAGACCCGCCGAGCGGTAACTACGAGCAGTACTTC
CAIRDPPSGNYEQYF
>TRBJ2-7|NA|once|TRBV4-1
TGCGCCAGCAGCGCCACAGCTTTCTCCTACGAGCAGTACTTC
CASSATAFSYEQYF
>TRBJ2-2|TRBD2|NA|TRBV4-1
TGCGCCAGCAGCCAAATAGCGGGAGCGGGGACCGGGGAGCTGTTTTTT
CASSQIAGAGTGELFF
>TRBJ1-4|TRBD1|NA|TRBV27
TGTGCCAGCAGGACGGGGACAGGGGGCGGAAAACTGTTTTTT
CASRTGTGGGKLFF
>TRBJ1-5|NA|once|TRBV27
TGTGCCAGCAGCAGGGTTTATGGCAATCAGCCCCAGCATTTT
CASSRVYGNQPQHF
>TRBJ2-7|NA|NA|TRBV28
TGTGCCAGCAGTCCTATTGGAGGAGAGCAGTACTTC
CASSPIGGEQYF
>TRBJ1-1|NA|NA|TRBV28
TGTGCCAGCAGTCCAACGATAGTAAGCAGACGGTATAACACTGAAGCTTTCTTT
CASSPTIVSRRYNTEAFF
>TRBJ1-6|NA|NA|TRBV11-3
TGTGCCAGCAGCTCATCCCACCGGAAAGCCGGGACAACGAATTCACCCCTCCACTTT
CASSSSHRKAGTTNSPLHF
>TRBJ2-6|TRBD1|NA|TRBV28
TGTGCCAGCAGTTTGGGGACAGGGATTCTTGGGGCCAACGTCCTGACTTTC
CASSLGTGILGANVLTF
>TRBJ2-3|NA|NA|TRBV29-1
TGCAGCGTTGCGGGCGATAGGGCAGATACGCAGTATTTT
CSVAGDRADTQYF
>TRBJ2-1|NA|NA|TRBV27
TGTGCCAGCAGTTTATCGAGTCAGCGGAAGAGCTCCTACAATGAGCAGTTCTTC
CASSLSSQRKSSYNEQFF
>TRBJ2-5|NA|NA|TRBV10-1
TGCGCCAGCAGCTCAGAGGGAGTAGGAGAGCAGTACTTC
CASSSEGVGEQYF
>TRBJ1-1|NA|NA|TRBV10-1
TGCGCCAGTACGCAGGGGATAGTGAACACTGAAGCTTTCTTT
CASTQGIVNTEAFF
>TRBJ1-6|NA|NA|TRBV4-1
TGCGCCAGCAGCCAAGATGCAGGGGCTGGTTCACCCCTCCACTTT
CASSQDAGAGSPLHF
>TRBJ1-2|NA|NA|TRBV5-4
TGTGCCAGCAGCTTGGACGGGCACAGGTCTTTCGTCAGCACCTTC
CASSLDGHRSFVSTF
>TRBJ1-2|NA|NA|TRBV28
TGTGCCAGCAGTTTAACTGGGGCGGGTAACTATGGCTACACCTTC
CASSLTGAGNYGYTF
>TRBJ1-1|NA|NA|TRBV7-9
TGTGCCAGCAGCCCCCCTCGGGGGGCGGAGGAAGCTTTCTTT
CASSPPRGAEEAFF
>TRBJ2-1|NA|NA|TRBV9
TGTGCCAGCAGCGTAGAAAGCGCCTTTGTTTCGGAGCAGTTCTTC
CASSVESAFVSEQFF
>TRBJ1-2|NA|NA|TRBV6-1
TGTGCCAGCAGTGAAGCTACCATAGGCTCCTATGGCTACACCTTC
CASSEATIGSYGYTF
>TRBJ2-5|TRBD1|NA|TRBV10-3
TGTGCCATCAGTGCGCGGTCGAGACAGGGAAGTCTAGAGACCCAGTACTTC
CAISARSRQGSLETQYF
>TRBJ2-7|TRBD2|once|TRBV27
TGTGCCAGCAGACCTGGGACTAGCGGAACCTACGAGCAGTACTTC
CASRPGTSGTYEQYF
>TRBJ2-7|NA|NA|TRBV5-4
TGTGCCAGCACCGCAGACCCTTCCTACGAGCAGTACTTC
CASTADPSYEQYF
>TRBJ2-1|TRBD2|NA|TRBV7-7
TGTGCCAGCAGCCCGACGATGGCGGGAGCGGACAATGAGCAGTTCTTC
CASSPTMAGADNEQFF
>TRBJ2-7|TRBD1|NA|TRBV4-1
TGCGCCAGCAGCCTCGCCGGGACAGGCGCCGCCTACGAGCAGTACTTC
CASSLAGTGAAYEQYF
>TRBJ1-4|NA|NA|TRBV29-1
TGCAGCGTTGGGGCCGCGGAGGGTAATGAAAAACTGTTTTTT
CSVGAAEGNEKLFF
>TRBJ2-5|TRBD2|NA|TRBV10-2
TGCGCCAGCAGTGAGCCCCAGGGAGGGGAGACCCAGTACTTC
CASSEPQGGETQYF
>TRBJ1-2|TRBD1|NA|TRBV2
TGTGCCAGCAGTCATGGAGGGGACAGGGGCAGTGGCTACACCTTC
CASSHGGDRGSGYTF
>TRBJ2-3|TRBD2|NA|TRBV2
TGTGCCAGCAGCCGACTAGCGGGAGCGACGGATACGCAGTATTTT
CASSRLAGATDTQYF
>TRBJ2-1|NA|NA|TRBV28
TGTGCCAGCAGTTTAGGTGACCTTGAGCAGTTCTTC
CASSLGDLEQFF
>TRBJ2-7|NA|NA|TRBV11-2
TGTGCCAGCAGCTCCGATGGTGACTACGAGCAGTACTTC
CASSSDGDYEQYF
>TRBJ2-7|TRBD2|NA|TRBV4-1
TGCGCCAGCAGCCTAGGGACTAGCGGGACCTACGAGCAGTACTTC
CASSLGTSGTYEQYF
>TRBJ1-1|NA|NA|TRBV13
TGTGCCAGCAGCTCCGCCGGGACGCGGGAGGCTTTCTTT
CASSSAGTREAFF
>TRBJ2-1|NA|NA|TRBV5-6
TGTGCCAGCAGCCCAGAGGAGGGGAACAGCCTCTCCTACAATGAGCAGTTCTTC
CASSPEEGNSLSYNEQFF
>TRBJ1-3|NA|NA|TRBV7-9
TGTGCCGGCGAAAGGCCCTCGGGAGGAAACACCATATATTTT
CAGERPSGGNTIYF
>TRBJ1-5|TRBD1|NA|TRBV19
TGTGCCAGTAACGACCCCGGGACAGATAGCAATCAGCCCCAGCATTTT
CASNDPGTDSNQPQHF
>TRBJ2-3|TRBD2|NA|TRBV4-2
TGTGCCAGCAGCCAAGATGGCTTAGCGGGGATCACAGATACGCAGTATTTT
CASSQDGLAGITDTQYF
>TRBJ2-1|TRBD2|once|TRBV4-1
TGCGCCAGCAGCCAAGAGCAGTGGAGCGGGAGGACCGGTGAGCAGTTCTTC
CASSQEQWSGRTGEQFF
>TRBJ2-3|NA|NA|TRBV7-3
TGTGCCAGCAGCTTAACGTTCCGGGCACCGGGTATCACAGATACGCAGTATTTT
CASSLTFRAPGITDTQYF
>TRBJ1-2|NA|NA|TRBV2
TGTGCCAGCAGAGCTGCTGGGGGGGGTTATGGCTACACCTTC
CASRAAGGGYGYTF
>TRBJ2-3|TRBD2|NA|TRBV27
TGTGCCAGCTCGGGTGTAGCGGGAGCCCCAGATACGCAGTATTTT
CASSGVAGAPDTQYF
>TRBJ2-7|TRBD2|NA|TRBV7-9
TGTGCCAGCACTAGCGGGAGCTCCTACGAGCAGTACTTC
CASTSGSSYEQYF
>TRBJ2-2|TRBD1|NA|TRBV6-4
TGTGCCAGCAGCCTGACAGGGCGAAACACCGGGGAGCTGTTTTTT
CASSLTGRNTGELFF
>TRBJ2-7|NA|NA|TRBV6-5
TGTGCCAGCAGTTACTCAGGGGCAGGCTCCTACGAGCAGTACTTC
CASSYSGAGSYEQYF
>TRBJ1-2|NA|NA|TRBV10-3
TGTGCCATCAGTGTACAGGGCGGAGGCTACACCTTC
CAISVQGGGYTF
>TRBJ2-2|NA|NA|TRBV4-2
TGTGCCAGCAGCCAAGGTCCTGGGACCCCCGGGGAGCTGTTTTTT
CASSQGPGTPGELFF
>TRBJ2-2|NA|NA|TRBV6-1
TGTGCCAGCAGAGAATGGGGGGCGACCGGGGAGCTGTTTTTT
CASREWGATGELFF
>TRBJ1-2|NA|NA|TRBV5-5
TGTGCCAGCAGCTTGGAGACAAACTATGGCTACACCTTC
CASSLETNYGYTF
>TRBJ1-2|NA|NA|TRBV2
TGTGCCAGCAGTGAAAGTTATGGTCGGGGCTACACCTTC
CASSESYGRGYTF
>TRBJ2-1|TRBD1|NA|TRBV7-9
TGTGCCAGCAGCTTAGCGGGGGGACAGGGAACCTACAATGAGCAGTTCTTC
CASSLAGGQGTYNEQFF
>TRBJ2-7|NA|NA|TRBV7-9
TGTGCCAGCAGCTTAGGAGGAGAGGGATTCTCCTACGAGCAGTACTTC
CASSLGGEGFSYEQYF
>TRBJ2-7|NA|NA|TRBV5-8
TGTGCCAGCAGCTGGGCCCCCGGAACCTACGAGCAGTACTTC
CASSWAPGTYEQYF
>TRBJ2-7|NA|NA|TRBV9
TGTGCCAGCAGCCCTTGGGGGGCATCCTACGAGCAGTACTTC
CASSPWGASYEQYF
>TRBJ1-4|NA|NA|TRBV9
TGTGCCAGCAGCGTAGGAACGGCAACAACTAATGAAAAACTGTTTTTT
CASSVGTATTNEKLFF